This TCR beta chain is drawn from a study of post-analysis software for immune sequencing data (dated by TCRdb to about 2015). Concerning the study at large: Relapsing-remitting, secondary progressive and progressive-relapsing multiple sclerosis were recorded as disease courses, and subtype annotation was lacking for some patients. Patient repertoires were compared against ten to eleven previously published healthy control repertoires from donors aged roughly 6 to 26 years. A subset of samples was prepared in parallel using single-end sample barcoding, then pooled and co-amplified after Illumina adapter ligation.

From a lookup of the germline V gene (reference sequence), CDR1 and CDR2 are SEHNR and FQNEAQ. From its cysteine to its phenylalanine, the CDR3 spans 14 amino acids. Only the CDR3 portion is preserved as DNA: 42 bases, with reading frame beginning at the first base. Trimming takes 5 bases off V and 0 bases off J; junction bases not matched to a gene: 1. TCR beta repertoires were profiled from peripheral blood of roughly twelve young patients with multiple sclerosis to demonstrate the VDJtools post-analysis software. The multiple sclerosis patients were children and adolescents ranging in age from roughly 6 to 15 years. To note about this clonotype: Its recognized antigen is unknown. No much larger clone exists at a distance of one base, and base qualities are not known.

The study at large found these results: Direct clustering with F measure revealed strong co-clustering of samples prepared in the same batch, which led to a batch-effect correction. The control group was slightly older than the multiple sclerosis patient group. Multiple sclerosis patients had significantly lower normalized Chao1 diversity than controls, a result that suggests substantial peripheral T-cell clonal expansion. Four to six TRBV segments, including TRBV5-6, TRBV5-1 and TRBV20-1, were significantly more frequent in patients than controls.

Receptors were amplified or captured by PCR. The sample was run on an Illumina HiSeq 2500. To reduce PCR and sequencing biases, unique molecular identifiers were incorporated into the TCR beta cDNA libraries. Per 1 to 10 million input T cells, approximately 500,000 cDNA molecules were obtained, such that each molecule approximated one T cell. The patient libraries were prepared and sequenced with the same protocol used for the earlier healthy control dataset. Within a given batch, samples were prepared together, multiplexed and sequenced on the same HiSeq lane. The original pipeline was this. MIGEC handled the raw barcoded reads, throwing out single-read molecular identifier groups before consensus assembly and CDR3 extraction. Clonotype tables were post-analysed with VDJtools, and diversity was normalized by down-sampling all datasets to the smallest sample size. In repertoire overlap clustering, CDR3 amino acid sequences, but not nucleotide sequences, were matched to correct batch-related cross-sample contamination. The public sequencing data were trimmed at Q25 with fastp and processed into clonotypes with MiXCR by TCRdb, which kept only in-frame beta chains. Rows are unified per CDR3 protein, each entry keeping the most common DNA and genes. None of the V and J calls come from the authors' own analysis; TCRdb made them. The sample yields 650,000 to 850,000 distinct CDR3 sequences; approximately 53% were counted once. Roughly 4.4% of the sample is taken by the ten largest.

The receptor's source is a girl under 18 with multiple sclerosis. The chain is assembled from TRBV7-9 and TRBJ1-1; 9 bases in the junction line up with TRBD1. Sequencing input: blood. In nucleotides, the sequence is TGTGCCAGCAGCCGGACAGGGGTGAACACTGAAGCTTTCTTT. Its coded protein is CASSRTGVNTEAFF.